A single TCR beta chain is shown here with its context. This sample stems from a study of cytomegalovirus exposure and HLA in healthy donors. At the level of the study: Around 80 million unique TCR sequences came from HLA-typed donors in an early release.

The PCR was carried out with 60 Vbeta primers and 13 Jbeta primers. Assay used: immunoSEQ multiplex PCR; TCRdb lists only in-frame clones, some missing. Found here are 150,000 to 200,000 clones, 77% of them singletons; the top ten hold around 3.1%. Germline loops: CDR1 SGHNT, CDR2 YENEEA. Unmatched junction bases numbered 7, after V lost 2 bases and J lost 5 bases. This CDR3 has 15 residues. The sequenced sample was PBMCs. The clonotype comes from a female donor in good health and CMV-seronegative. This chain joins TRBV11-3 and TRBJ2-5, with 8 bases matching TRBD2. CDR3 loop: CASSLSSGSGETQYF. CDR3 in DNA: TGTGCCAGCAGCTTATCCAGCGGGAGCGGCGAGACCCAGTACTTC.